This section outlines one T cell receptor beta chain sequence together with its context. Its antigen is currently unknown. This entry belongs to a study of graft-versus-host responses after intestinal transplantation. The overall study: Multivisceral, liver-intestinal, or isolated intestinal grafts were transplanted into recipients. Recipients across the board were started on anti-thymocyte globulin induction, then kept on tacrolimus and steroids for about three years. The study's findings and limits: Early post-transplant declines in HvG were associated with peak levels of circulating GvH clones. Allografts of one patient group, those with graft-donor T cell macrochimerism, had high graft-versus-host to host-versus-graft clonal ratios.

Using immunoSEQ multiplex PCR, the repertoire was profiled, and TCRdb retains in-frame clones only, with some absent. The table includes about 66,000 clones, around 90% detected once. The starting material was unstimulated CD8+ T cells sorted from spleen or lymph node cells, obtained before intestinal transplant. The TCR sequence derives from a human donor who received an intestinal transplant.

CDR3 coding DNA: TGTGCCAGCAGCGTGGGAGGGGGGGGTGGCTACACCTTC. The encoded protein is CASSVGGGGGYTF. This rearrangement joins TRBV9 to TRBJ1-2; possibly TRBD1 for D (6 bases). V lost 2 bases, J lost 7 bases, and 12 bases lay in between. The CDR3 is 13 residues long. Germline CDR1 SGDLS, CDR2 YYNGEE. The full variable domain, in which reference TRBV9 and TRBJ1-2 provide the parts outside the CDR3, is DSGVTQTPKHLITATGQRVTLRCSPRSGDLSVYWYQQSLDQGLQFLIQYYNGEERAKGNILERFSAQQFPDLHSELNLSSLELGDSALYFCASSVGGGGGYTFGSGTRLTVV.